The rows below give T cell receptor beta chains drawn from one sample of a study of somatic mutations in cytotoxic T cells in rheumatoid arthritis. Profiled with immunoSEQ multiplex PCR; TCRdb holds only in-frame clones, not every one. The sample has 20,000 to 25,000 clones, roughly 74% seen once. Input material: CD8+ T cells sorted from blood. Source of these receptors: an adult with rheumatoid arthritis. Each CDR3 is given with its conserved first and last residue. D genes are given only for firm matches. Where a row states a size, it is once, few, many or the class of an expanded clone; other rows omit it.

J gene: TRBJ1-3; D gene: NA; V gene: TRBV6-5; CDR3 length: 14; clone size: NA; CDR3 protein: CASSYSESGNTIYF; CDR3 DNA: TGTGCCAGCAGTTACTCGGAGTCGGGAAACACCATATATTTT
J gene: TRBJ2-7; D gene: NA; V gene: TRBV19; CDR3 length: 12; clone size: few; CDR3 protein: CASSMAGYEQYF; CDR3 DNA: TGTGCCAGTAGTATGGCGGGGTACGAGCAGTACTTC
J gene: TRBJ2-1; D gene: TRBD2; V gene: TRBV6-4; CDR3 length: 16; clone size: NA; CDR3 protein: CASSDSRLSGEGEQFF; CDR3 DNA: TGTGCCAGCAGTGACTCTCGGCTCTCCGGGGAGGGTGAGCAGTTCTTC
J gene: TRBJ2-3; D gene: TRBD2; V gene: TRBV29-1; CDR3 length: 15; clone size: NA; CDR3 protein: CSISGGGLSTDTQYF; CDR3 DNA: TGCAGCATATCCGGGGGGGGTTTAAGCACAGATACGCAGTATTTT
J gene: TRBJ1-1; D gene: TRBD1; V gene: TRBV6-1; CDR3 length: 14; clone size: NA; CDR3 protein: CASSGQGIGTEAFF; CDR3 DNA: TGTGCCAGCAGTGGACAGGGGATCGGGACTGAAGCTTTCTTT
J gene: TRBJ1-2; D gene: NA; V gene: TRBV9; CDR3 length: 14; clone size: NA; CDR3 protein: CASSVDSGDYGYTF; CDR3 DNA: TGTGCCAGCAGCGTAGATTCGGGGGACTATGGCTACACCTTC
J gene: TRBJ1-3; D gene: NA; V gene: TRBV4-1; CDR3 length: 12; clone size: NA; CDR3 protein: CASSQGGNTIYF; CDR3 DNA: TGCGCCAGCAGCCAAGGCGGAAACACCATATATTTT
J gene: TRBJ2-7; D gene: TRBD2; V gene: TRBV6-5; CDR3 length: 16; clone size: once; CDR3 protein: CASSYLLGLAGCEQYF; CDR3 DNA: TGTGCCAGCAGTTACCTTCTCGGACTAGCGGGGTGCGAGCAGTACTTC
J gene: TRBJ1-2; D gene: NA; V gene: TRBV4-2; CDR3 length: 14; clone size: NA; CDR3 protein: CASSQDEGYYGYTF; CDR3 DNA: TGTGCCAGCAGCCAAGATGAGGGATACTATGGCTACACCTTC
J gene: TRBJ2-1; D gene: TRBD2; V gene: TRBV5-6; CDR3 length: 17; clone size: few; CDR3 protein: CASSDGIREGWYNEQFF; CDR3 DNA: TGTGCCAGCAGCGACGGAATACGGGAGGGCTGGTACAATGAGCAGTTCTTC
J gene: TRBJ2-2; D gene: NA; V gene: TRBV6-6; CDR3 length: 14; clone size: NA; CDR3 protein: CASSYETLAGELFF; CDR3 DNA: TGTGCCAGCAGTTACGAAACACTAGCCGGGGAGCTGTTTTTT
J gene: TRBJ2-2; D gene: NA; V gene: TRBV4-3; CDR3 length: 15; clone size: NA; CDR3 protein: CASSQRWDPEGELFF; CDR3 DNA: TGCGCCAGCAGCCAACGATGGGACCCGGAAGGGGAGCTGTTTTTT
J gene: TRBJ1-5; D gene: NA; V gene: TRBV27; CDR3 length: 20; clone size: once; CDR3 protein: CASSLSAPTRGPFLDQPQHF; CDR3 DNA: TGTGCCAGCAGTTTATCCGCACCCACTAGGGGTCCCTTCCTTGATCAGCCCCAGCATTTT
J gene: TRBJ1-2; D gene: TRBD1; V gene: TRBV7-9; CDR3 length: 14; clone size: NA; CDR3 protein: CASSSGQANYGYTF; CDR3 DNA: TGTGCCAGCAGCTCCGGACAGGCCAACTATGGCTACACCTTC
J gene: TRBJ2-7; D gene: NA; V gene: TRBV20-1; CDR3 length: 11; clone size: NA; CDR3 protein: CSAPSGGEQYF; CDR3 DNA: TGCAGTGCCCCGTCGGGCGGTGAGCAGTACTTC
J gene: TRBJ2-1; D gene: TRBD1; V gene: TRBV9; CDR3 length: 15; clone size: NA; CDR3 protein: CASSEGQGTYNEQFF; CDR3 DNA: TGTGCCAGCAGCGAGGGACAGGGTACCTACAATGAGCAGTTCTTC
J gene: TRBJ2-5; D gene: TRBD1; V gene: TRBV7-9; CDR3 length: 15; clone size: NA; CDR3 protein: CASSLVGTGGETQYF; CDR3 DNA: TGTGCCAGCAGCTTAGTCGGGACAGGGGGCGAGACCCAGTACTTC
J gene: TRBJ1-1; D gene: NA; V gene: TRBV4-1; CDR3 length: 16; clone size: few; CDR3 protein: CASSQTTTAGNTEAFF; CDR3 DNA: TGTGCCAGCAGCCAAACAACGACAGCTGGGAACACTGAAGCTTTCTTT
J gene: TRBJ2-5; D gene: TRBD2; V gene: TRBV10-3; CDR3 length: 19; clone size: NA; CDR3 protein: CAISESLRAVAGTQETQYF; CDR3 DNA: TGTGCCATCAGTGAGTCCTTGAGAGCGGTAGCGGGGACTCAAGAGACCCAGTACTTC
J gene: TRBJ2-7; D gene: NA; V gene: TRBV4-2; CDR3 length: 15; clone size: NA; CDR3 protein: CASSQDRPGEYEQYF; CDR3 DNA: TGTGCCAGCAGCCAAGATCGGCCAGGGGAATACGAGCAGTACTTC
J gene: TRBJ2-7; D gene: TRBD2; V gene: TRBV10-1; CDR3 length: 13; clone size: once; CDR3 protein: CASSGIAGDEQYF; CDR3 DNA: TGCGCCAGCAGTGGAATAGCGGGAGACGAGCAGTACTTC
J gene: TRBJ2-4; D gene: TRBD1; V gene: TRBV5-5; CDR3 length: 15; clone size: NA; CDR3 protein: CASSFGQGGKNIQYF; CDR3 DNA: TGTGCCAGCAGCTTTGGACAGGGGGGAAAAAACATTCAGTACTTC
J gene: TRBJ1-3; D gene: NA; V gene: TRBV15; CDR3 length: 16; clone size: NA; CDR3 protein: CATSTTYRISGNTIYF; CDR3 DNA: TGTGCCACCAGCACGACCTACCGCATCTCTGGAAACACCATATATTTT
J gene: TRBJ1-3; D gene: NA; V gene: TRBV5-1; CDR3 length: 15; clone size: NA; CDR3 protein: CASSLTGPSGNTIYF; CDR3 DNA: TGCGCCAGCAGCTTGACAGGTCCCTCTGGAAACACCATATATTTT
J gene: TRBJ1-1; D gene: NA; V gene: TRBV6-5; CDR3 length: 14; clone size: NA; CDR3 protein: CASSLMLSNTEAFF; CDR3 DNA: TGTGCCAGCAGTTTAATGCTCTCGAACACTGAAGCTTTCTTT
J gene: TRBJ1-1; D gene: NA; V gene: TRBV4-3; CDR3 length: 15; clone size: few; CDR3 protein: CASSQDLGYGTEAFF; CDR3 DNA: TGCGCCAGCAGCCAAGATCTAGGGTACGGCACTGAAGCTTTCTTT
J gene: TRBJ2-7; D gene: NA; V gene: TRBV11-2; CDR3 length: 15; clone size: once; CDR3 protein: CASSLGQVFPYEQYF; CDR3 DNA: TGTGCCAGCAGCTTAGGGCAAGTTTTTCCCTACGAGCAGTACTTC
J gene: TRBJ2-2; D gene: TRBD2; V gene: TRBV10-2; CDR3 length: 16; clone size: NA; CDR3 protein: CASRGTSGRGTGELFF; CDR3 DNA: TGCGCCAGCAGGGGGACTAGCGGGAGAGGGACCGGGGAGCTGTTTTTT
J gene: TRBJ1-2; D gene: NA; V gene: TRBV6-5; CDR3 length: 12; clone size: NA; CDR3 protein: CASRRRGYGYTF; CDR3 DNA: TGTGCCAGCAGAAGAAGGGGCTATGGCTACACCTTC
J gene: TRBJ2-7; D gene: TRBD2; V gene: TRBV6-5; CDR3 length: 15; clone size: NA; CDR3 protein: CASSYSLREIDEQYF; CDR3 DNA: TGTGCCAGCAGTTACTCCTTGCGGGAGATCGACGAGCAGTACTTC
J gene: TRBJ1-2; D gene: TRBD1; V gene: TRBV11-2; CDR3 length: 16; clone size: NA; CDR3 protein: CASSPRTGNLYYGYTF; CDR3 DNA: TGTGCCAGCAGCCCCCGGACAGGGAATTTGTACTATGGCTACACCTTC
J gene: TRBJ1-2; D gene: NA; V gene: TRBV28; CDR3 length: 16; clone size: NA; CDR3 protein: CASSPAARGGPYGYTF; CDR3 DNA: TGTGCCAGCAGTCCAGCCGCCCGCGGGGGACCCTATGGCTACACCTTC
J gene: TRBJ1-1; D gene: NA; V gene: TRBV19; CDR3 length: 17; clone size: NA; CDR3 protein: CASSIISRGPDRAEAFF; CDR3 DNA: TGTGCCAGTAGTATTATTAGCCGGGGACCCGATAGGGCTGAAGCTTTCTTT
J gene: TRBJ2-3; D gene: NA; V gene: TRBV7-9; CDR3 length: 13; clone size: NA; CDR3 protein: CASSFVLTDTQYF; CDR3 DNA: TGTGCCAGCAGCTTCGTGTTGACGGATACGCAGTATTTT
J gene: TRBJ2-3; D gene: NA; V gene: TRBV27; CDR3 length: 12; clone size: medium-sized; CDR3 protein: CASSLLGDTQYF; CDR3 DNA: TGTGCCAGCAGTTTACTAGGGGATACGCAGTATTTT
J gene: TRBJ1-2; D gene: NA; V gene: TRBV5-8; CDR3 length: 13; clone size: NA; CDR3 protein: CASSLKSGYGYTF; CDR3 DNA: TGTGCCAGCAGCTTGAAGTCAGGCTATGGCTACACCTTC
J gene: TRBJ1-1; D gene: NA; V gene: TRBV4-2; CDR3 length: 15; clone size: NA; CDR3 protein: CASSQDEGSLTEAFF; CDR3 DNA: TGTGCCAGCAGCCAAGATGAGGGCAGCCTTACTGAAGCTTTCTTT
J gene: TRBJ1-2; D gene: NA; V gene: TRBV6-1; CDR3 length: 14; clone size: NA; CDR3 protein: CASSRTVANYGYTF; CDR3 DNA: TGTGCCAGCAGTCGGACGGTGGCTAACTATGGCTACACCTTC
J gene: TRBJ2-3; D gene: TRBD2; V gene: TRBV27; CDR3 length: 16; clone size: NA; CDR3 protein: CASSLLVAGGFDTQYF; CDR3 DNA: TGTGCCAGCAGTTTATTGGTAGCGGGGGGATTTGATACGCAGTATTTT
J gene: TRBJ2-5; D gene: TRBD2; V gene: TRBV7-6; CDR3 length: 16; clone size: few; CDR3 protein: CASSLGTSGFQETQYF; CDR3 DNA: TGTGCCAGCAGCTTAGGGACTAGCGGCTTTCAAGAGACCCAGTACTTC
J gene: TRBJ1-2; D gene: NA; V gene: TRBV7-9; CDR3 length: 14; clone size: NA; CDR3 protein: CASSSQGLYYGYTF; CDR3 DNA: TGTGCCAGCAGCTCACAGGGACTGTACTATGGCTACACCTTC
J gene: TRBJ1-2; D gene: NA; V gene: TRBV2; CDR3 length: 15; clone size: NA; CDR3 protein: CASSGQITGYYGYTF; CDR3 DNA: TGTGCCAGCAGTGGACAAATTACAGGGTACTATGGCTACACCTTC